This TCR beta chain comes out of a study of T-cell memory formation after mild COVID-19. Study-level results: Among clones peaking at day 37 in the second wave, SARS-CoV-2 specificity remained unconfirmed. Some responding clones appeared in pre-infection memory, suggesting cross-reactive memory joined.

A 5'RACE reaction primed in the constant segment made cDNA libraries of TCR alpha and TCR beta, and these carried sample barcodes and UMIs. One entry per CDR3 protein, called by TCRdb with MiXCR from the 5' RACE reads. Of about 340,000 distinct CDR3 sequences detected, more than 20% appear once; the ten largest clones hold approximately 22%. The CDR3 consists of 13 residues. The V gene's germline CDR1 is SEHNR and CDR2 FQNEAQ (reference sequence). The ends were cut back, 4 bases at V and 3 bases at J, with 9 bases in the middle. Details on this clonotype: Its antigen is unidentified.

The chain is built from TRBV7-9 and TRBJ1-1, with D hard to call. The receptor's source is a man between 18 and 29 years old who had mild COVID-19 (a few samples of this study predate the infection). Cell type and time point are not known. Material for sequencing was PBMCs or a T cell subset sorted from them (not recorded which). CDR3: CASSSIEYTEAFF. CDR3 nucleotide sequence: TGTGCCAGCAGCTCCATTGAGTACACTGAAGCTTTCTTT.